The sequence of this T cell receptor beta chain was determined in a study of STAT3 mutations in large granular lymphocyte leukemia. Turning to the study itself: Among longitudinally sequenced T-LGLL patients, roughly half had canonical activating STAT3 mutations detected. Study-level points and caveats: Some patients had dominant TCR clones larger than their STAT3 mutant burden. All newly emerging clones after therapy were STAT3 wild type. At least one immunodominant TCR beta clonotype appeared in every T-cell large granular lymphocyte leukemia patient.

Average productive template count per sample was about 40,000. Measured with immunoSEQ multiplex PCR; TCRdb has only the in-frame clones, and not every one. The sample holds 4,500 to 5,500 clones; about 93% are singletons and the top ten take about 30%. V trimming: 8 bases; J trimming: 6 bases; junction bases outside the gene matches: 17. The germline V gene has CDR1 ENHRY and CDR2 SYGVKD. The length of the CDR3 is 16 residues. By frequency in the sample, this clone is large. Its cognate antigen is unknown. The sample was peripheral blood mononuclear cells. The rearrangement links TRBV10-3 to TRBJ2-5; 8 nucleotides align to TRBD2. The receptor's source is a man aged 55 to 69 with T-cell large granular lymphocyte leukemia. Some clones in this sample may be carry-over from other donors' samples. CDR3 in amino acids: CAISPGGDSSQKTQYF. In nucleotides, the CDR3 is TGTGCCATCTCTCCGGGGGGGGACTCATCCCAGAAGACCCAGTACTTC.